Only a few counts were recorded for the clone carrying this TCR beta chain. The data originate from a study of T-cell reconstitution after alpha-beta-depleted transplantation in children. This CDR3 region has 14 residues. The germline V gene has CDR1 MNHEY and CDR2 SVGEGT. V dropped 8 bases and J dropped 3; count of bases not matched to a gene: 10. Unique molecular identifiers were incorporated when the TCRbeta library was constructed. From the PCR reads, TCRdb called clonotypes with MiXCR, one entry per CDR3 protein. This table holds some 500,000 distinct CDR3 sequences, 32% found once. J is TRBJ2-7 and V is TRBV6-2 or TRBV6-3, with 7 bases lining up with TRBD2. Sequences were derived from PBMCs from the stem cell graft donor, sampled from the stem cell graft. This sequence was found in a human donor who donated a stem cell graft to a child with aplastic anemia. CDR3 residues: CASLGIGTNYEQYF. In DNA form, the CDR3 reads TGTGCCAGCCTTGGTATAGGGACTAACTACGAGCAGTACTTC.